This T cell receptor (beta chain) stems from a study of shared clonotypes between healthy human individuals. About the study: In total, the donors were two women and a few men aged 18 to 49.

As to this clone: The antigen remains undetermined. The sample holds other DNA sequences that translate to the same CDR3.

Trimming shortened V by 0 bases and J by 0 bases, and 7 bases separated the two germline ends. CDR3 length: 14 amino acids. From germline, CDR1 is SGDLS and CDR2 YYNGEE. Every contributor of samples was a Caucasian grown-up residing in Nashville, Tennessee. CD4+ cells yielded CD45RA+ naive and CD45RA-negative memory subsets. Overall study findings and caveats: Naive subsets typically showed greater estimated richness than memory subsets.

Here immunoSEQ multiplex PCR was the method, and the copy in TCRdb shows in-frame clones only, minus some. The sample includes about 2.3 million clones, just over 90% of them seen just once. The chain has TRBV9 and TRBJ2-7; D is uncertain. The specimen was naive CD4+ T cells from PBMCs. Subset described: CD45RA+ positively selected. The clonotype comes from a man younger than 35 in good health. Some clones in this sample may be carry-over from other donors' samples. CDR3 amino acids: CASSVGQYSYEQYF. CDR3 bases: TGTGCCAGCAGCGTAGGTCAGTACTCCTACGAGCAGTACTTC.